These 8 T cell receptor beta chains share one sample of origin, sequenced in a study of blood T cell repertoires in COVID-19 (dated by TCRdb to the early 2020s). Preparation of the library involved the immunoSEQ multiplex PCR assay. TCRdb stores this immuneACCESS table with in-frame sequences only. Part of the clones is absent; in the studies checked, under half of the shortfall reflects unresolved V genes, and no reason is known for the rest. The table for this sample lists tens of thousands of clones; around 79% of them were counted only once. Together, the top ten hold about a sixth of the sample. Material: peripheral blood. These receptors originate from a human donor in a cohort sampled during active COVID-19.

The chain links TRBV10-3 to TRBJ1-1, with D unresolved. Deletions cut 3 bases from V and 1 base from J, with 12 bases between. Looked up from germline, CDR1 is ENHRY and CDR2 is SYGVKD. The CDR3 totals 15 residues. The CDR3 DNA reads TGTGCCATCAGTGATTCGACCACAGCGAACACTGAAGCTTTCTTT. Encoded protein: CAISDSTTANTEAFF.

As DNA, the CDR3 is TGTGCCAGCAGCCAATCGTGGGGAGGCGGCAATCAGCCCCAGCATTTT. Translation: CASSQSWGGGNQPQHF. The gene calls are TRBV14 and TRBJ1-5; D not certain. Germline CDR1 SGHDN, CDR2 FVKESK. Trimming shortened V by 2 bases and J by 2 bases, and 13 bases separated the two germline ends. This CDR3 spans 16 amino acids.

The gene calls are TRBV6-6 and TRBJ2-7; D is possibly TRBD1 (6 bases). V was shortened by 2 bases and J by 0 bases, with 8 bases between the two germline ends. The germline CDR1 and CDR2 sequences are MNHNY and SVGAGI (reference sequence). The CDR3 has 14 residues. CDR3: CASSYLQGSYEQYV. The CDR3 DNA is TGTGCCAGCAGTTACCTACAGGGCTCCTACGAGCAGTACGTC.

The J gene is TRBJ1-2, the V gene TRBV7-8; weak D call: TRBD1 (5 bases). The length of the CDR3 is 11 residues. Trimming pared 5 bases from V and 8 bases from J, leaving 9 bases between. Germline CDR1 is SGHVS and CDR2 is FQNEAQ. This CDR3 reads CASSLGGGYTF. In DNA form, the CDR3 reads TGTGCCAGCAGCCTCGGGGGGGGCTACACCTTC.

The chain combines TRBV24-1 with TRBJ2-5; possibly TRBD1 for D (5 bases). The germline V gene encodes CDR1 KGHDR and CDR2 SFDVKD. The CDR3 covers 17 residues. V gave up 1 base and J gave up 1 base, with 15 bases separating them. CDR3: CATSDLFAPGAQETQYF. CDR3 bases: TGTGCCACCAGTGATTTATTCGCCCCTGGGGCCCAAGAGACCCAGTACTTC.

This chain joins TRBV6-5 and TRBJ1-1; D gene unclear. V dropped 5 bases and J dropped 7 bases, with 8 bases sitting between them. The germline V gene encodes CDR1 MNHEY and CDR2 SVGAGI. The CDR3 runs 11 residues. Here the CDR3 reads CASSRGFEAFF. In DNA form, the CDR3 reads TGTGCCAGCAGTCGAGGGTTTGAAGCTTTCTTT.

The CDR3: CASSMGQGLGYTF. The CDR3 DNA is TGTGCCAGTAGTATGGGACAGGGTCTTGGCTACACCTTC. The chain recombines TRBV19 with TRBJ1-2; 9 nucleotides line up with TRBD1. CDR3 length: 13 residues. The junction had 3 bases not matched to a gene; V was cut back by 3 bases and J by 7 bases. Germline V CDR1 and CDR2: LNHDA, SQIVND (reference sequence).

This clone was observed a single time. CDR3 nucleotides: TGTGCCAGCAGCTCCGGGGGGGAGTCTTATTCTATGTTTTTT. Protein product: CASSSGGESYSMFF. This chain connects TRBV11-3 to TRBJ1-4; a weak D match, TRBD1 (5 bases). Per the germline V gene, CDR1 is SGHNT and CDR2 is YENEEA. There are 14 residues in the CDR3. V lost 4 bases and J 15 bases, leaving 21 bases between the germline ends. Full variable domain (missing parts from reference TRBV11-3 and TRBJ1-4): EAGVVQSPRYKIIEKKQPVAFWCNPISGHNTLYWYLQNLGQGPELLIRYENEEAVDDSQLPKDRFSAERLKGVDSTLKIQPAELGDSAVYLCASSSGGESYSMFFGSGTQLSVL.